This TCR beta chain was captured by sequencing in a study of type 1 regulatory T cells. Whole-study context: This in vitro CD4 product, T-allo10, is enriched for Tr1 cells and alloantigen-specific.

In the case of this clonotype: Its antigen is still unknown.

Whole-study results and caveats: Compared with non-Tr1 cells, Tr1 cells showed a narrower TCR repertoire.

One entry per CDR3 protein, called by TCRdb with MiXCR from the reads. The sample records roughly 65,000 distinct CDR3 sequences, nearly 50% being singletons. The CDR3 runs 12 residues. Germline CDR1 reads MDHEN; CDR2 reads SYDVKM. Trimming took 4 bases from V and 15 from J, leaving 16 bases between them. Material: cultured non-Tr1 T cells, either the whole culture or a sorted T cell fraction (not recorded which). The chain carries TRBV28 and TRBJ1-5; tentatively, D is TRBD1 (6 bases). The origin of this receptor is a human donor in good health. The CDR3 protein is CASSSLRTAGHF. CDR3 DNA sequence: TGTGCCAGCAGTTCCCTACGGACAGCGGGGCATTTT.